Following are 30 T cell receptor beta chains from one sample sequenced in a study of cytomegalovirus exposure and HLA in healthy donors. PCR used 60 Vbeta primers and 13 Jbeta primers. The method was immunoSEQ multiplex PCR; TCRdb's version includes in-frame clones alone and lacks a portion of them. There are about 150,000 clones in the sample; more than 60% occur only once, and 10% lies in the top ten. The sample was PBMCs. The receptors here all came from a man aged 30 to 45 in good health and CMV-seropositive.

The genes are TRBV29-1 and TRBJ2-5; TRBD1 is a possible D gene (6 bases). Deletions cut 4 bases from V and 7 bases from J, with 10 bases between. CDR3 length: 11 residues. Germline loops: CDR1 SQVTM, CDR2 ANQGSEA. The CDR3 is CSVGQVGTQYF. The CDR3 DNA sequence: TGCAGCGTTGGACAGGTCGGGACCCAGTACTTC.

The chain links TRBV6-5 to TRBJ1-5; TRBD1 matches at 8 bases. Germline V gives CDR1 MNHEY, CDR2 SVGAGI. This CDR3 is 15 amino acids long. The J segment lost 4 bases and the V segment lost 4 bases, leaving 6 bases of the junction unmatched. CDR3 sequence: CASSSTGGENQPQHF. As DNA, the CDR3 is TGTGCCAGCAGTTCTACAGGGGGTGAAAATCAGCCCCAGCATTTT.

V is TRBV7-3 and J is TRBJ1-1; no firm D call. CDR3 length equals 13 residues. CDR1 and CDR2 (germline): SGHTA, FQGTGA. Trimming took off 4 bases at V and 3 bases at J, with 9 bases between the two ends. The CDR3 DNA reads TGTGCCAGCAGCTCGCGACTTGACACTGAAGCTTTCTTT. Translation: CASSSRLDTEAFF. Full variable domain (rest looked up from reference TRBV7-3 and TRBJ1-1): GAGVSQTPSNKVTEKGKYVELRCDPISGHTALYWYRQSLGQGPEFLIYFQGTGAADDSGLPNDRFFAVRPEGSVSTLKIQRTERGDSAVYLCASSSRLDTEAFFGQGTRLTVV.

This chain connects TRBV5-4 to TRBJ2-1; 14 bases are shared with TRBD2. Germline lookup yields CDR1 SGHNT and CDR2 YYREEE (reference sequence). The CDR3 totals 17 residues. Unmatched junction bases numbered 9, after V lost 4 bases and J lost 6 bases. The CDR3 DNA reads TGTGCCAGCAGCCGAGTGGGACTAGCGGGAGTACTCAATGAGCAGTTCTTC. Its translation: CASSRVGLAGVLNEQFF. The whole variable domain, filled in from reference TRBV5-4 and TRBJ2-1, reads ETGVTQSPTHLIKTRGQQVTLRCSSQSGHNTVSWYQQALGQGPQFIFQYYREEENGRGNFPPRFSGLQFPNYSSELNVNALELDDSALYLCASSRVGLAGVLNEQFFGPGTRLTVL.

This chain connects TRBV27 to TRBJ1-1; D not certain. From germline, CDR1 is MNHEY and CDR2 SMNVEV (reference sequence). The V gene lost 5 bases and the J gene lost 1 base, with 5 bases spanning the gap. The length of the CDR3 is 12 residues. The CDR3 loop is CASSGGNTEAFF. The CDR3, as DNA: TGTGCCAGCAGTGGAGGGAACACTGAAGCTTTCTTT.

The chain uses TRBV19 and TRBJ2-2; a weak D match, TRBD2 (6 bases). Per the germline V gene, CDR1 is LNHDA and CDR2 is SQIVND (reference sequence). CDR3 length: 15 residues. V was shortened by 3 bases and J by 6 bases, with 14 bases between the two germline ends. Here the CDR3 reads CASSIFGREAGELFF. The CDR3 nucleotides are TGTGCCAGTAGTATCTTCGGGAGAGAGGCCGGGGAGCTGTTTTTT.

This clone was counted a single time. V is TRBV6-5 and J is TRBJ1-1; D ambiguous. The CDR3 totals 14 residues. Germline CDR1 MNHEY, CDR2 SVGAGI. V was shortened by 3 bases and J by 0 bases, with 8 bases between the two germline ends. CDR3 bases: TGTGCCAGCAGTTATCAACAGTTGAACACTGAAGCTTTCTTT. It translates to CASSYQQLNTEAFF.

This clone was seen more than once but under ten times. CDR3 in DNA: TGTGCCAGTACCCCTAGCGGGAGAATCTACGAGCAGTACTTC. Amino acid sequence: CASTPSGRIYEQYF. The V gene is TRBV19, the J gene TRBJ2-7; TRBD2 matches 10 bases. Germline-derived CDR1 and CDR2 are LNHDA and SQIVND (reference sequence). V dropped 7 bases and J dropped 3; count of bases not matched to a gene: 6. The length of the CDR3 is 14 residues.

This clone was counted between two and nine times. CDR3: CASSLDRSSRSYNEQFF. CDR3 nucleotide sequence: TGTGCCAGCAGCTTAGATCGATCTAGCAGAAGCTACAATGAGCAGTTCTTC. The chain has TRBV11-3 and TRBJ2-1, with D possibly being TRBD2 (5 bases). From germline, CDR1 is SGHNT and CDR2 YENEEA. With 0 bases removed from V and 3 bases from J, the gap between germline ends came to 15 bases. CDR3 length: 17 amino acids.

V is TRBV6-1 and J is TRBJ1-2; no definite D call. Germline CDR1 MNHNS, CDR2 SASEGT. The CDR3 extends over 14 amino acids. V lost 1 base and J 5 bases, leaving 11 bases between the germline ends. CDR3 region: CASSEGELYYGYTF. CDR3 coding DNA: TGTGCCAGCAGTGAAGGGGAGTTATATTATGGCTACACCTTC.

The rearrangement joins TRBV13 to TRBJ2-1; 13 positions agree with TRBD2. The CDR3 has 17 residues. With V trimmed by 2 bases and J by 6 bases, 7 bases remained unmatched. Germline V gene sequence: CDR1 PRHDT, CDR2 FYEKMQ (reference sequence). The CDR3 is CASSLLGLAGLANEQFF. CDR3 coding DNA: TGTGCCAGCAGCTTATTGGGACTAGCGGGATTGGCCAATGAGCAGTTCTTC. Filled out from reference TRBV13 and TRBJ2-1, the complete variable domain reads AAGVIQSPRHLIKEKRETATLKCYPIPRHDTVYWYQQGPGQDPQFLISFYEKMQSDKGSIPDRFSAQQFSDYHSELNMSSLELGDSALYFCASSLLGLAGLANEQFFGPGTRLTVL.

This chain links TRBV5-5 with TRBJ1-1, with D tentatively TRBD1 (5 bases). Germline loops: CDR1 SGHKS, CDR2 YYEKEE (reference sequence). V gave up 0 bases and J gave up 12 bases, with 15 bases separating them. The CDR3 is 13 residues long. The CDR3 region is CASSLDRMGLTFF. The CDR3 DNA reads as TGTGCCAGCAGCTTGGACAGGATGGGGTTGACTTTCTTT. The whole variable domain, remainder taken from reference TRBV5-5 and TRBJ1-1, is DAGVTQSPTHLIKTRGQQVTLRCSPISGHKSVSWYQQVLGQGPQFIFQYYEKEERGRGNFPDRFSARQFPNYSSELNVNALLLGDSALYLCASSLDRMGLTFFGQGTRLTVV.

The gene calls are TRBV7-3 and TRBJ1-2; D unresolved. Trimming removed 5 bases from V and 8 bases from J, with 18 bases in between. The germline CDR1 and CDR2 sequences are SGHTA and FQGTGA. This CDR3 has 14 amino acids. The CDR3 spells CASSTYPSREGYTF. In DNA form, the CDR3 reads TGTGCCAGCAGCACCTACCCCTCGCGGGAAGGCTACACCTTC.

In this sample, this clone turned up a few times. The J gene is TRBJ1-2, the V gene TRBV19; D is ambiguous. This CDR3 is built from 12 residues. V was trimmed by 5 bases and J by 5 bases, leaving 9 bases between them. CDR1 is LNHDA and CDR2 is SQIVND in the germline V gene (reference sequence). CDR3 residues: CASSASDYGYTF. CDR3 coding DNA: TGTGCCAGTAGTGCCTCAGATTATGGCTACACCTTC.

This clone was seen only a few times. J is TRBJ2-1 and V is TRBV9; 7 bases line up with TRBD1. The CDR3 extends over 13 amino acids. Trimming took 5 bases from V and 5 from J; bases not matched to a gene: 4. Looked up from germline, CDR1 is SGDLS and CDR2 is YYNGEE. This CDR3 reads CASSTGVNNEQFF. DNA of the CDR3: TGTGCCAGCAGTACAGGGGTCAACAATGAGCAGTTCTTC.

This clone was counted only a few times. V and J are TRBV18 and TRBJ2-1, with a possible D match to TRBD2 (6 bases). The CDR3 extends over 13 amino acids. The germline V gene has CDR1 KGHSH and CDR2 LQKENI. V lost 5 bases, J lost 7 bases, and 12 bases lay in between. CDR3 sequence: CASSEAGSNEQFF. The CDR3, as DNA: TGTGCCAGCTCAGAGGCCGGGAGTAATGAGCAGTTCTTC.

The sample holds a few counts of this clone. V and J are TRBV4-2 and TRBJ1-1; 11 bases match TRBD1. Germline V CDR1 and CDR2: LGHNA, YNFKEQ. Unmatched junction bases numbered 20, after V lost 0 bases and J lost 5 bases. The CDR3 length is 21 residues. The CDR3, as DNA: TGTGCCAGCAGCCAAGAGTGGCTGGGGGGACAGGGGGAGGTTAGTAAGACTGAAGCTTTCTTT. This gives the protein CASSQEWLGGQGEVSKTEAFF.

The CDR3 nucleotides are TGTGCCAGCAGCTCGACAGGGGGCCGGTTCTACGAGCAGTACTTC. Translated: CASSSTGGRFYEQYF. The V call is TRBV7-3, the J call TRBJ2-7, with 10 bases lining up with TRBD1. This CDR3 spans 15 amino acids. J gave up 3 bases and V 4 bases, and 6 bases lay outside the gene matches. Germline CDR1 is SGHTA and CDR2 is FQGTGA. Drawing the rest from reference TRBV7-3 and TRBJ2-7, the complete variable domain is GAGVSQTPSNKVTEKGKYVELRCDPISGHTALYWYRQSLGQGPEFLIYFQGTGAADDSGLPNDRFFAVRPEGSVSTLKIQRTERGDSAVYLCASSSTGGRFYEQYFGPGTRLTVT.

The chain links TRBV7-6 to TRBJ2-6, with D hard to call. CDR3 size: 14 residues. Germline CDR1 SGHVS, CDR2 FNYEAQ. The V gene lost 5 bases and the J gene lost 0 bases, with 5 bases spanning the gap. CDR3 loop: CASSRYSGANVLTF. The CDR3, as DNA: TGTGCCAGCAGCCGGTACTCTGGGGCCAACGTCCTGACTTTC. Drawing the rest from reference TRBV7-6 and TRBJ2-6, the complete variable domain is GAGVSQSPRYKVTKRGQDVALRCDPISGHVSLYWYRQALGQGPEFLTYFNYEAQQDKSGLPNDRFSAERPEGSISTLTIQRTEQRDSAMYRCASSRYSGANVLTFGAGSRLTVL.

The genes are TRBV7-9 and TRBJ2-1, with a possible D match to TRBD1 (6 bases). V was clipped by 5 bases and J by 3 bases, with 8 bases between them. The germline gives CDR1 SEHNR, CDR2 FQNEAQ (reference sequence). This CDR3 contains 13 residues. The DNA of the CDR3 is TGTGCCAGCAGCCAGGACAGCTACAATGAGCAGTTCTTC. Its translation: CASSQDSYNEQFF. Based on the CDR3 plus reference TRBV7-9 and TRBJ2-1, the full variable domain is DTGVSQNPRHKITKRGQNVTFRCDPISEHNRLYWYRQTLGQGPEFLTYFQNEAQLEKSRLLSDRFSAERPKGSFSTLEIQRTEQGDSAMYLCASSQDSYNEQFFGPGTRLTVL.

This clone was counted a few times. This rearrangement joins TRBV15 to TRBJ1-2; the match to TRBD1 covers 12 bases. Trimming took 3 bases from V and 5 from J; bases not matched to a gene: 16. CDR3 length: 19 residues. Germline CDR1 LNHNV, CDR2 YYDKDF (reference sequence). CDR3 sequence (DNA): TGTGCCACCAGCAGTGGACCCGGGACAGGGGGCCGGATCGGTTATGGCTACACCTTC. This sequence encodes CATSSGPGTGGRIGYGYTF. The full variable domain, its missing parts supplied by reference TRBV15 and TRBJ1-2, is DAMVIQNPRYQVTQFGKPVTLSCSQTLNHNVMYWYQQKSSQAPKLLFHYYDKDFNNEADTPDNFQSRRPNTSFCFLDIRSPGLGDTAMYLCATSSGPGTGGRIGYGYTFGSGTRLTVV.

The CDR3 here is CASRYPGQGTEQFF. The CDR3 coding sequence is TGTGCCAGCAGATACCCGGGACAGGGTACCGAGCAGTTCTTC. The V gene is TRBV28, the J gene TRBJ2-1, with 9 bases lining up with TRBD1. Germline assignment: CDR1 MDHEN and CDR2 SYDVKM. Trimming at V came to 6 bases and at J to 10 bases, leaving 10 bases not matched to a gene. CDR3 length: 14 amino acids.

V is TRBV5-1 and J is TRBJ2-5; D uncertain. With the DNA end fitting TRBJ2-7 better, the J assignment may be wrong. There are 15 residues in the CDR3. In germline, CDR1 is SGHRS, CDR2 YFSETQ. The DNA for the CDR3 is TGCGCCAGCAGCTTGGACCCGCGTGGAGCCTACGAGCAGTACTTC. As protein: CASSLDPRGAYEQYF.

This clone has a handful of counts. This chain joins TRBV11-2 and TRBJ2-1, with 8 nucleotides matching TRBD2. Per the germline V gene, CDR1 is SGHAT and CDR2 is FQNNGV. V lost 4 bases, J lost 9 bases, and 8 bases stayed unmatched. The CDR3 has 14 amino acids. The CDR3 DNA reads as TGTGCCAGCAGCTCGTCGGGACTAGTCGTTGAGCAGTTCTTC. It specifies CASSSSGLVVEQFF.

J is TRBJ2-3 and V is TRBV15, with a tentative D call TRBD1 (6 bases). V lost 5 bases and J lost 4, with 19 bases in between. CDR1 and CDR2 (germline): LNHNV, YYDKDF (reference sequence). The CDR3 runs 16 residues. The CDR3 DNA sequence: TGTGCCACCAGCGCACCGGGACACCTCTCACCAGATACGCAGTATTTT. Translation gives CATSAPGHLSPDTQYF.

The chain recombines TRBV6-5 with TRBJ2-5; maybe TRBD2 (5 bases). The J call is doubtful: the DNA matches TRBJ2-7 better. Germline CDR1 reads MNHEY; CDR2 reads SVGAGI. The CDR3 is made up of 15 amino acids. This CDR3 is CASSPPKLEKAEQYF. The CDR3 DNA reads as TGTGCCAGCAGTCCCCCGAAACTAGAAAAGGCCGAGCAGTACTTC.

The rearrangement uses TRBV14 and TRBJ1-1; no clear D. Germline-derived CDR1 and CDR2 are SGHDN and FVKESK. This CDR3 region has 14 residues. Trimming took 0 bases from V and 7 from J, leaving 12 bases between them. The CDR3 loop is CASSQDAVAGEAFF. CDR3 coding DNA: TGTGCCAGCAGCCAAGATGCAGTTGCTGGTGAAGCTTTCTTT.

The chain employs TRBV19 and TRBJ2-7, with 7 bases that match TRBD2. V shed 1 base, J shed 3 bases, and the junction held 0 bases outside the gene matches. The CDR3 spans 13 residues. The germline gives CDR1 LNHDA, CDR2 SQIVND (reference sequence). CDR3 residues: CASSIGEGYEQYF. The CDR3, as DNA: TGTGCCAGTAGTATAGGGGAGGGCTACGAGCAGTACTTC.

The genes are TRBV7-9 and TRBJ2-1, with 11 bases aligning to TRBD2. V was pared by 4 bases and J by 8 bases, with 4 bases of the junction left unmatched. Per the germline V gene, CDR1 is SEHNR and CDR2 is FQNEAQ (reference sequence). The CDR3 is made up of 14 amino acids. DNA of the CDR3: TGTGCCAGCAGCTATCTAGCGGGAGGCTATGAGCAGTTCTTC. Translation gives CASSYLAGGYEQFF.

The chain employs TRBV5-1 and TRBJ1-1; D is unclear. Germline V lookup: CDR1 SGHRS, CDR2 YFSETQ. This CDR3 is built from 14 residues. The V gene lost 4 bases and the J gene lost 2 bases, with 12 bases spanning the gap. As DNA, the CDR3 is TGCGCCAGCAGCATAGGACTTTTTAACACTGAAGCTTTCTTT. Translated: CASSIGLFNTEAFF.